The 5 T cell receptor beta chains given below trace back to one sample, sequenced in a study of Ad26.COV2.S vaccination and SARS-CoV-2 variants. Only in-frame clones appear in the TCRdb table, and some are missing; sequencing was by immunoSEQ multiplex PCR. The sample contains approximately 400,000 clones, 90% to 95% of which appear only once. This sample comprised peripheral blood, obtained after recovery from COVID-19. These receptors all stem from a human donor who had recovered from COVID-19.

The genes are TRBV19 and TRBJ1-1, with 7 bases aligning to TRBD1. The CDR3 is 15 residues long. Losses at the gene ends were 7 bases for V and 1 base for J; bases not matched to a gene: 9. Germline V gene lookup returns CDR1 LNHDA and CDR2 SQIVND (reference sequence). CDR3 in amino acids: CASKDRESKNTEAFF. The CDR3 DNA reads as TGTGCCAGTAAAGACAGGGAAAGTAAGAACACTGAAGCTTTCTTT.

This chain uses TRBV7-8 with TRBJ2-5, with TRBD1 matching 7 bases. CDR3 size: 15 residues. Germline lookup yields CDR1 SGHVS and CDR2 FQNEAQ. The J segment lost 5 bases and the V segment lost 2 bases, leaving 8 bases of the junction unmatched. DNA of the CDR3: TGTGCCAGCAGCTTAAACAGGGGAACGGGGGAGACCCAGTACTTC. It specifies CASSLNRGTGETQYF.

This chain uses TRBV6-5 with TRBJ2-7; perhaps TRBD1 as D (5 bases). The V gene lost 7 bases and the J gene lost 4 bases, with 8 bases spanning the gap. This CDR3 is built from 11 residues. Germline-derived CDR1 and CDR2 are MNHEY and SVGAGI. The DNA for the CDR3 is TGTGCCAGCACCGACAGTTACGAGCAGTACTTC. This encodes CASTDSYEQYF.

This sequence joins TRBV12-5 and TRBJ1-2; 8 positions match TRBD1. The germline V gene encodes CDR1 LGHNT and CDR2 FRNRAP. The CDR3 is 15 amino acids. Trimming at V came to 1 base and at J to 3 bases, leaving 4 bases not matched to a gene. The CDR3 coding sequence is TGTGCTAGTGGTTTGGACAGGGGGGCGGACTATGGCTACACCTTC. It yields the protein CASGLDRGADYGYTF.

This chain connects TRBV12-5 to TRBJ1-2, with a tentative D call TRBD1 (6 bases). Trimming removed 5 bases at V and 4 bases at J, with 20 bases between. CDR3 length: 16 amino acids. CDR1 is LGHNT, CDR2 FRNRAP, per germline. CDR3 sequence: CASGRRNTGTLYGYTF. The DNA of the CDR3 is TGTGCTAGTGGTCGCCGTAACACCGGGACACTCTATGGCTACACCTTC.